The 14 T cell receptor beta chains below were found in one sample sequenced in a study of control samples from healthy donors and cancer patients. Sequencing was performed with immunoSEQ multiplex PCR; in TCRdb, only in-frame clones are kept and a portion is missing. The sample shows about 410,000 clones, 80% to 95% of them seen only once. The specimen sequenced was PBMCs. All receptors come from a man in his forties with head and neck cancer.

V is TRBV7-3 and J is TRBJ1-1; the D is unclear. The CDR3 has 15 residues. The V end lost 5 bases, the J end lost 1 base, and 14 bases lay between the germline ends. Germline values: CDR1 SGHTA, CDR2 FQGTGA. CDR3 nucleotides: TGTGCCAGCAGCCCAAATTTCGGGGAGAACACTGAAGCTTTCTTT. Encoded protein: CASSPNFGENTEAFF.

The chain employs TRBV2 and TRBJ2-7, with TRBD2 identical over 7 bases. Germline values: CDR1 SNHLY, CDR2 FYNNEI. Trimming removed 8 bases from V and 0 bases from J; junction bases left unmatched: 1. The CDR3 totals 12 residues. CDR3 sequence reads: CASRGSSYEQYF. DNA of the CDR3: TGTGCCAGCCGCGGGAGCTCCTACGAGCAGTACTTC.

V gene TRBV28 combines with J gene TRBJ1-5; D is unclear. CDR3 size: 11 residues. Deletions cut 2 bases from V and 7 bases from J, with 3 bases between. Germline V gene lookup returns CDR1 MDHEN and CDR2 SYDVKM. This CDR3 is CASSLTQPQHF. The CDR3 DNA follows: TGTGCCAGCAGTTTAACCCAGCCCCAGCATTTT.

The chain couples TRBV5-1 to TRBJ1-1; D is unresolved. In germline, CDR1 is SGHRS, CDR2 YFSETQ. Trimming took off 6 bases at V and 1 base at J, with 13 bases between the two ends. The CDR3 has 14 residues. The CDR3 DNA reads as TGCGCCAGCACCATGAGCCAGCCGAACACTGAAGCTTTCTTT. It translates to CASTMSQPNTEAFF.

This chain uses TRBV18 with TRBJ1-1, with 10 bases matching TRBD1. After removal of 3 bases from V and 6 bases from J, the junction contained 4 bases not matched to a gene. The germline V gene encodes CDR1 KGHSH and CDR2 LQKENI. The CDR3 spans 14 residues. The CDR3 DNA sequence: TGTGCCAGCTCACCGGGACAGGGGCTGGCTGAAGCTTTCTTT. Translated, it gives CASSPGQGLAEAFF.

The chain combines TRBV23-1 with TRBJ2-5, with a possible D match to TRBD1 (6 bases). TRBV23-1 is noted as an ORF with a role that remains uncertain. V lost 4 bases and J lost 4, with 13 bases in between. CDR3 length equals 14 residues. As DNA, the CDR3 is TGCGCCAGCAGTCGGTACAGGGTACGAGAGACCCAGTACTTC. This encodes CASSRYRVRETQYF.

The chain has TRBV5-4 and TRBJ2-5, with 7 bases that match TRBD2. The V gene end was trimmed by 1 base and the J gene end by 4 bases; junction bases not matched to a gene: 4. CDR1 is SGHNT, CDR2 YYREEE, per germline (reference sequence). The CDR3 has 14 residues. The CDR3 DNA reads TGTGCCAGCAGCTTGCACCCGGGAGGAGAGACCCAGTACTTC. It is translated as CASSLHPGGETQYF. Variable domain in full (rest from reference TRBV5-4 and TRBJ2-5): ETGVTQSPTHLIKTRGQQVTLRCSSQSGHNTVSWYQQALGQGPQFIFQYYREEENGRGNFPPRFSGLQFPNYSSELNVNALELDDSALYLCASSLHPGGETQYFGPGTRLLVL.

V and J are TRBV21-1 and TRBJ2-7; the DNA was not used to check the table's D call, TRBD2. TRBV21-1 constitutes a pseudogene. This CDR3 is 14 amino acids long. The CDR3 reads CASSMGLARDEQYF. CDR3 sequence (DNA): TGTGCCAGCAGCATGGGACTAGCTAGAGACGAGCAGTACTTC.

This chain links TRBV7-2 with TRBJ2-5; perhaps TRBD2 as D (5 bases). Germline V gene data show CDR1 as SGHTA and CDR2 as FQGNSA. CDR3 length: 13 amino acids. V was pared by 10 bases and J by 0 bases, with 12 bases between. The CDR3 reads CATNGGYQETQYF. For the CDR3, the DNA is TGTGCCACCAACGGCGGGTACCAAGAGACCCAGTACTTC.

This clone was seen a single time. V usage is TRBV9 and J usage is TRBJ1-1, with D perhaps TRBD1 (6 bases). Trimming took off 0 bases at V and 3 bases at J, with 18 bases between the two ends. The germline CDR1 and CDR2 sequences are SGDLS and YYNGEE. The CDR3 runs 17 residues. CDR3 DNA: TGTGCCAGCAGCGTAGCTCCCGCCCGGCCAGGGGACACTGAAGCTTTCTTT. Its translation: CASSVAPARPGDTEAFF.

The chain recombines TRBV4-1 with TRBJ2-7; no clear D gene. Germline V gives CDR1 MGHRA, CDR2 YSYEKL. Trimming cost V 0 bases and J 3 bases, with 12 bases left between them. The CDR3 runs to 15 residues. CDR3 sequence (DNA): TGCGCCAGCAGCCAAGAAAGGACCCCGGTCTACGAGCAGTACTTC. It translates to CASSQERTPVYEQYF.

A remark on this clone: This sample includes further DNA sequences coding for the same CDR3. The chain's CDR3 is CASSSDYSNQPQHF. In DNA form, the CDR3 reads TGTGCCAGCAGTTCGGACTATAGCAATCAGCCCCAGCATTTT. The rearrangement links TRBV28 to TRBJ1-5; D gene ambiguous. Germline V lookup: CDR1 MDHEN, CDR2 SYDVKM. Trimming shortened V by 4 bases and J by 0 bases, and 7 bases separated the two germline ends. This CDR3 region has 14 residues.

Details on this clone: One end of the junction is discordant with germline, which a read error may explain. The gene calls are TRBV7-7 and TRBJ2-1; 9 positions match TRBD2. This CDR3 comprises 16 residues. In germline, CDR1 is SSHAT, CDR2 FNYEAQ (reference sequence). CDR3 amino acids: CASSRGAAGGINEQFF. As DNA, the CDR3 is TGTGCTAGCAGCCGAGGGGCGGCGGGAGGGATAAATGAGCAGTTCTTC.

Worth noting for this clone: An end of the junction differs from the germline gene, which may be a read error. CDR3 sequence reads: CASSWGLAANTGELFF. In nucleotides, the CDR3 is TGTGCCAGTAGTTGGGGACTAGCGGCGAATACCGGGGAGCTGTTTTTT. The chain couples TRBV19 to TRBJ2-2, with TRBD2 matching 11 bases. The CDR3 runs to 16 residues. Germline CDR1 LNHDA, CDR2 SQIVND (reference sequence).